One sample yielded the 27 T cell receptor beta chains listed below, sequenced in a study of radiation and T cells in renal cell carcinoma. Some clones are missing from TCRdb's copy, which holds only in-frame ones; the method was immunoSEQ multiplex PCR. The sample contains 50,000 to 75,000 clones, 60% to 85% of which appear only once. Regarding time point: baseline pretreatment blood. Indicated treatment: 15 Gy SBRT to primary tumor, nephrectomy 4 weeks later. This specimen was blood, taken from a patient whose treatment included radiotherapy and nephrectomy. Receptors originate from a man in his sixties with renal cell carcinoma.

The chain recombines TRBV19 with TRBJ2-1; 11 bases match TRBD2. Germline-derived CDR1 and CDR2 are LNHDA and SQIVND (reference sequence). Trimming at V came to 6 bases and at J to 10 bases, leaving 11 bases not matched to a gene. The CDR3 spans 15 residues. The CDR3: CASSLLAGEGGEQFF. In DNA, the CDR3 is TGTGCCAGTAGCCTACTAGCGGGAGAAGGGGGGGAGCAGTTCTTC.

This clone was counted only a few times. V gene TRBV11-3 combines with J gene TRBJ2-2; D uncertain. The V end was cut by 6 bases, the J end by 0 bases, with 11 bases between. CDR3 length equals 15 residues. Germline V gene lookup returns CDR1 SGHNT and CDR2 YENEEA. CDR3 region: CASSHYVTNTGELFF. The CDR3 DNA is TGTGCCAGCAGTCATTATGTAACGAACACCGGGGAGCTGTTTTTT.

The chain links TRBV6-1 to TRBJ2-4, with D tentatively TRBD2 (5 bases). This CDR3 has 13 amino acids. V lost 2 bases and J 11 bases, leaving 13 bases between the germline ends. Germline V gene sequence: CDR1 MNHNS, CDR2 SASEGT. CDR3 in amino acids: CASSEPDWGFQYF. The CDR3 coding sequence is TGTGCCAGCAGTGAACCGGACTGGGGTTTTCAGTACTTC.

J is TRBJ2-4 and V is TRBV6-5; the D call may be TRBD1 or TRBD2 (6 bases each). This CDR3 spans 15 amino acids. Trimming pared 6 bases from V and 6 bases from J, leaving 18 bases between. CDR1 and CDR2 from the germline V gene are MNHEY and SVGAGI. CDR3 DNA: TGTGCCAGCAGCATTTCAGGGGCCGGGGGAAACATTCAGTACTTC. This gives the protein CASSISGAGGNIQYF.

V gene TRBV11-3 combines with J gene TRBJ2-5; D is ambiguous. The length of the CDR3 is 14 residues. Germline V gene sequence: CDR1 SGHNT, CDR2 YENEEA. With 5 bases removed from V and 5 bases from J, the gap between germline ends came to 15 bases. In DNA form, the CDR3 reads TGTGCCAGCAGCGCCCGACTGGCCCCGGAGACCCAGTACTTC. It codes for CASSARLAPETQYF. Variable domain in full (rest from reference TRBV11-3 and TRBJ2-5): EAGVVQSPRYKIIEKKQPVAFWCNPISGHNTLYWYLQNLGQGPELLIRYENEEAVDDSQLPKDRFSAERLKGVDSTLKIQPAELGDSAVYLCASSARLAPETQYFGPGTRLLVL.

The rearrangement links TRBV6-5 to TRBJ2-1, with D maybe TRBD2 (5 bases). This CDR3 is 13 amino acids long. V lost 6 bases and J 6 bases, leaving 12 bases between the germline ends. Germline CDR1 MNHEY, CDR2 SVGAGI. The DNA of the CDR3 is TGTGCCAGCAGCCAGGCGGCGGGCAATGAGCAGTTCTTC. It yields the protein CASSQAAGNEQFF.

The chain joins TRBV18 to TRBJ2-1; 7 bases are a match to TRBD1. V shed 0 bases and J 8 bases; nucleotides not matched to a gene: 7. Germline CDR1 is KGHSH and CDR2 is LQKENI. This CDR3 comprises 15 residues. The CDR3 DNA reads TGTGCCAGCTCACCACCGGGTAGGGGGCACGATGAGCAGTTCTTC. Translating it yields CASSPPGRGHDEQFF.

This chain joins TRBV9 and TRBJ2-5; D remains ambiguous. CDR1 SGDLS and CDR2 YYNGEE come from the germline V gene. This CDR3 has 13 residues. Trimming took off 2 bases at V and 5 bases at J, with 10 bases between the two ends. The CDR3 region has the DNA TGTGCCAGCAGCGTGAACCTCGCGGAGACCCAGTACTTC. It codes for CASSVNLAETQYF.

V usage is TRBV6-6 and J usage is TRBJ1-1; tentatively, D is TRBD1 (5 bases). This CDR3 is built from 12 residues. Germline V CDR1 and CDR2: MNHNY, SVGAGI (reference sequence). V gave up 8 bases and J gave up 9 bases, with 16 bases separating them. The chain's CDR3 is CASQGGESKAFF. CDR3 DNA sequence: TGTGCCAGCCAGGGTGGGGAAAGTAAAGCTTTCTTT.

This clone ranks as medium-sized (0.01 to 0.1%). This rearrangement joins TRBV4-3 to TRBJ2-1, with 7 positions matching TRBD1. There are 15 residues in the CDR3. Germline V gene sequence: CDR1 LGHNA, CDR2 YSLEER. J was trimmed by 4 bases and V by 4 bases; bases with no gene match: 7. CDR3 nucleotide sequence: TGCGCCAGCAGCCGGGACAGAAGCCCGTACAATGAGCAGTTCTTC. Amino acid sequence: CASSRDRSPYNEQFF.

This clone has a handful of counts. This chain links TRBV27 with TRBJ1-6; D gene unclear. Germline V lookup: CDR1 MNHEY, CDR2 SMNVEV (reference sequence). The V end was cut by 6 bases, the J end by 0 bases, with 18 bases between. This CDR3 spans 18 amino acids. CDR3 region: CASSLMGRGSSYNSPLHF. DNA for the CDR3: TGTGCCAGCAGCTTGATGGGTCGGGGTAGCTCCTATAATTCACCCCTCCACTTT.

This CDR3 is CASSLGLAGRDEQFF. The CDR3 coding sequence is TGCGCCAGCAGCTTGGGGCTAGCGGGGAGGGATGAGCAGTTCTTC. V is TRBV5-1 and J is TRBJ2-1, with TRBD2 matching 9 bases. J gave up 8 bases and V 0 bases, and 6 bases lay outside the gene matches. CDR1 and CDR2 from the germline V gene are SGHRS and YFSETQ. The CDR3 extends over 15 amino acids. The full variable domain, with the rest looked up from reference TRBV5-1 and TRBJ2-1, is KAGVTQTPRYLIKTRGQQVTLSCSPISGHRSVSWYQQTPGQGLQFLFEYFSETQRNKGNFPGRFSGRQFSNSRSEMNVSTLELGDSALYLCASSLGLAGRDEQFFGPGTRLTVL.

This clone has a handful of counts. The chain carries TRBV29-1 and TRBJ1-1; D unclear. V was trimmed by 7 bases and J by 4 bases, leaving 13 bases between them. The CDR3 sequence is 12 residues long. Germline CDR1 SQVTM, CDR2 ANQGSEA. The CDR3 DNA reads as TGCAGCGCCCGCCCCCTGGCCACTGAAGCTTTCTTT. Its protein is CSARPLATEAFF.

This chain links TRBV14 with TRBJ1-4; TRBD1 is a possible D gene (5 bases). The CDR3 spans 14 residues. Looked up from germline, CDR1 is SGHDN and CDR2 is FVKESK. Trimming removed 5 bases from V and 11 bases from J, with 18 bases in between. CDR3 amino acids: CASSTRDSNTKLFF. In DNA form, the CDR3 reads TGTGCCAGCAGCACCAGGGACTCCAACACCAAACTGTTTTTT.

The chain recombines TRBV19 with TRBJ1-4; D might be TRBD1 (5 bases). CDR3 length: 15 amino acids. V was clipped by 3 bases and J by 5 bases, with 13 bases between them. Germline V lookup: CDR1 LNHDA, CDR2 SQIVND (reference sequence). The DNA for the CDR3 is TGTGCCAGTAGTATTGGTTGGGGGACCAATGAAAAACTGTTTTTT. Translation gives CASSIGWGTNEKLFF.

V usage is TRBV10-3 and J usage is TRBJ1-2, with TRBD1 as a possible D gene (6 bases). Germline V gene sequence: CDR1 ENHRY, CDR2 SYGVKD. This CDR3 has 12 residues. Between the trimmed V and J ends, which lost 10 bases and 8 bases, there was a span of 17 bases. This CDR3 is CATEGHSWGYTF. The CDR3 coding sequence is TGTGCCACAGAGGGACACTCTTGGGGCTACACCTTC.

The rearrangement links TRBV7-2 to TRBJ1-6; 9 nucleotides match TRBD1. CDR1 is SGHTA and CDR2 is FQGNSA in the germline V gene. The V segment lost 3 bases and the J segment 7 bases; nucleotides outside the gene matches: 4. CDR3 length equals 15 residues. CDR3 coding DNA: TGTGCCAGCAGCTTTGGGACAGGGAGAAATTCACCCCTCCACTTT. Translation: CASSFGTGRNSPLHF.

The rearrangement joins TRBV18 to TRBJ1-4; possibly TRBD1 for D (5 bases). CDR1 is KGHSH, CDR2 LQKENI, per germline. V was pared by 6 bases and J by 3 bases, with 17 bases between. CDR3 length: 16 amino acids. The chain's CDR3 is CASSSTPGTPNEKLFF. CDR3 DNA: TGTGCCAGCTCTTCCACGCCGGGGACGCCTAATGAAAAACTGTTTTTT. The full variable domain, rest sourced from reference TRBV18 and TRBJ1-4, is NAGVMQNPRHLVRRRGQEARLRCSPMKGHSHVYWYRQLPEEGLKFMVYLQKENIIDESGMPKERFSAEFPKEGPSILRIQQVVRGDSAAYFCASSSTPGTPNEKLFFGSGTQLSVL.

The chain recombines TRBV6-1 with TRBJ2-5, with 8 positions matching TRBD1. Germline V lookup: CDR1 MNHNS, CDR2 SASEGT. V lost 0 bases to trimming and J lost 5 bases; unmatched junction nucleotides: 5. The CDR3 has 15 amino acids. CDR3 amino acids: CASSEAQGAVETQYF. The CDR3 nucleotides read TGTGCCAGCAGTGAAGCCCAGGGGGCCGTTGAGACCCAGTACTTC.

This chain uses TRBV7-9 with TRBJ2-1; D is unclear. Trimming took off 6 bases at V and 0 bases at J, with 9 bases between the two ends. The CDR3 length is 14 residues. Looked up from germline, CDR1 is SEHNR and CDR2 is FQNEAQ (reference sequence). The CDR3 DNA follows: TGTGCCAGCAGACCGCAGACCTCCTACAATGAGCAGTTCTTC. It codes for CASRPQTSYNEQFF. Together with reference TRBV7-9 and TRBJ2-1, the CDR3 gives the full variable domain: DTGVSQNPRHKITKRGQNVTFRCDPISEHNRLYWYRQTLGQGPEFLTYFQNEAQLEKSRLLSDRFSAERPKGSFSTLEIQRTEQGDSAMYLCASRPQTSYNEQFFGPGTRLTVL.

The CDR3 DNA is TGTGCCAGTAGTGGGACCACCACAGATACGCAGTATTTT. Amino acid sequence: CASSGTTTDTQYF. This sequence joins TRBV19 and TRBJ2-3, with D tentatively TRBD1 or TRBD2 (5 bases each). Between the trimmed V and J ends, which lost 5 bases and 2 bases, there was a span of 8 bases. The CDR3 has 13 amino acids. Germline values: CDR1 LNHDA, CDR2 SQIVND (reference sequence).

CDR3 nucleotides: TGTGCCAGCGCCCCAATAGGCACAGATACGCAGTATTTT. It encodes CASAPIGTDTQYF. The rearrangement uses TRBV9 and TRBJ2-3; no firm D call. CDR3 length equals 13 residues. The V gene's germline CDR1 is SGDLS and CDR2 YYNGEE. V gave up 7 bases and J gave up 1 base, with 10 bases separating them.

The chain employs TRBV25-1 and TRBJ1-2; D is unclear. There are 11 residues in the CDR3. V shed 4 bases and J shed 4 bases, with 4 bases lying between them. Germline V CDR1 and CDR2: MGHDK, SYGVNS. The DNA of the CDR3 is TGTGCCAGCAGTGGGTTCTATGGCTACACCTTC. Protein: CASSGFYGYTF.

This clone has more than one count but fewer than ten. The chain is built from TRBV29-1 and TRBJ1-1; TRBD1 aligns across 7 bases. CDR1 is SQVTM, CDR2 ANQGSEA, per germline. This CDR3 spans 13 amino acids. V gave up 3 bases and J gave up 5 bases; unmatched junction bases: 6. Here the CDR3 DNA reads TGCAGCGTTGACCCAGGCAGGGGGACTGAAGCTTTCTTT. It yields the protein CSVDPGRGTEAFF.

The V and J genes are TRBV19 and TRBJ1-2; D not resolved. Germline V gene lookup returns CDR1 LNHDA and CDR2 SQIVND (reference sequence). V was trimmed by 6 bases and J by 4 bases, leaving 9 bases between them. The CDR3 sequence is 12 residues long. As DNA, the CDR3 is TGTGCCAGTAGCGCTTTGGGCTATGGCTACACCTTC. This codes for CASSALGYGYTF. Full variable domain (outside the CDR3, taken from reference TRBV19 and TRBJ1-2): DGGITQSPKYLFRKEGQNVTLSCEQNLNHDAMYWYRQDPGQGLRLIYYSQIVNDFQKGDIAEGYSVSREKKESFPLTVTSAQKNPTAFYLCASSALGYGYTFGSGTRLTVV.

The J gene is TRBJ2-1, the V gene TRBV7-4; 14 bases fit TRBD2. The CDR3 is 14 amino acids. Germline loops: CDR1 SGHVT, CDR2 SQSDAQ. The CDR3 DNA follows: TGTGCAGGGACTAGCGGGAGTATTTACAATGAGCAGTTCTTC. Protein product: CAGTSGSIYNEQFF.

The chain employs TRBV10-3 and TRBJ1-2; TRBD1 might be the D (6 bases). Germline-derived CDR1 and CDR2 are ENHRY and SYGVKD. The CDR3 length is 15 residues. V lost 2 bases to trimming and J lost 3 bases, with 13 bases between them. The CDR3 DNA sequence: TGTGCCATCAGTGAGGGCAGGGGAGGTGACTATGGCTACACCTTC. It codes for CAISEGRGGDYGYTF.